This T cell receptor (beta chain) was captured by sequencing in a study of cytomegalovirus exposure and HLA in healthy donors. Study results and caveats: What was likely a sequencing artifact was a cluster of highly shared sequence variants. Cytomegalovirus association was assigned to under 200 TCR beta chains. In a later analysis, productive TCRs from donors in an Asian-associated ancestry cluster reportedly carried fewer N-insertions than the cohort mean.

The study ran its PCR with 60 Vbeta and 13 Jbeta primers. Produced via immunoSEQ multiplex PCR; TCRdb's table is partial and in-frame only. The table lists 200,000 to 250,000 clones, roughly 79% of them singletons, with roughly 2% in the top ten. Concerning this clone itself: The target antigen is unknown.

The TCR comes from a man between 18 and 29 years old in good health and CMV-seronegative. Sequencing was performed on PBMCs.

CDR3 coding DNA: TGTGCCTGGAGTTTCGGAGTCAGCAATCAGCCCCAGCATTTT. Translation gives CAWSFGVSNQPQHF. The chain uses TRBV30 and TRBJ1-5, with D uncertain. CDR3 length equals 14 residues. Trimming left V 2 bases short and J 1 base short, with 9 bases between. Germline V gives CDR1 GTSNPN, CDR2 SVGIG (reference sequence).